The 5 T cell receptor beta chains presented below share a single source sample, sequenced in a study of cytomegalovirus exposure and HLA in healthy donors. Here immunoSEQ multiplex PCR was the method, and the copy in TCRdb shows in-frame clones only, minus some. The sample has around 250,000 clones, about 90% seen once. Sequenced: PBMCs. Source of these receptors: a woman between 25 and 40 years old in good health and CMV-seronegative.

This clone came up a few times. The CDR3 coding sequence is TGTGCCAGCAGCTTAAAAACAGCTCAAGAGACCCAGTACTTC. Residues: CASSLKTAQETQYF. The chain couples TRBV13 to TRBJ2-5; D is unclear. CDR1 is PRHDT and CDR2 is FYEKMQ in the germline V gene (reference sequence). The CDR3 extends over 14 amino acids. V was cut by 2 bases and J by 2 bases, with 9 bases left in between.

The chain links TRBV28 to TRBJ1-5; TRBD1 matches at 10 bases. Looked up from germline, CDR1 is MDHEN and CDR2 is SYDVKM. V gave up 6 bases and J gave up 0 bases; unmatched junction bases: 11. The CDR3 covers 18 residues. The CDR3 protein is CASSLRDRGIDSNQPQHF. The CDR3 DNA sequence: TGTGCCAGCAGCCTCCGGGACAGGGGCATAGATAGCAATCAGCCCCAGCATTTT. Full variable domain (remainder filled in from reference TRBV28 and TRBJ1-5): DVKVTQSSRYLVKRTGEKVFLECVQDMDHENMFWYRQDPGLGLRLIYFSYDVKMKEKGDIPEGYSVSREKKERFSLILESASTNQTSMYLCASSLRDRGIDSNQPQHFGDGTRLSIL.

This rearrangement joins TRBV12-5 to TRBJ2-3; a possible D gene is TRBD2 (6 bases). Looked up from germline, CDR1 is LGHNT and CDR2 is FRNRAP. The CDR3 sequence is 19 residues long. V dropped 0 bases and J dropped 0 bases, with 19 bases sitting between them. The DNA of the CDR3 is TGTGCTAGTGGTTTGGTCCCAGACGCGGTCGGGAGAAGCACAGATACGCAGTATTTT. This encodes CASGLVPDAVGRSTDTQYF.

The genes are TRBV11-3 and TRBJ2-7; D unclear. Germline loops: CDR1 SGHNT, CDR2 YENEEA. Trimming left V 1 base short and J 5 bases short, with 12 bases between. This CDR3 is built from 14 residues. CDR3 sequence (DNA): TGTGCCAGCAGCTTAGGGAGAAGTTCAGACGAGCAGTACTTC. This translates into CASSLGRSSDEQYF.

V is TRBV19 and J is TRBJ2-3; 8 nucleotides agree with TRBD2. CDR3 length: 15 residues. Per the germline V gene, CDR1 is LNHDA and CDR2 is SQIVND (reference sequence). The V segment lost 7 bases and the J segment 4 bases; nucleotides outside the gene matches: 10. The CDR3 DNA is TGTGCCAGTACCATTAGCGGGACGACATCAGATACGCAGTATTTT. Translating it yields CASTISGTTSDTQYF.